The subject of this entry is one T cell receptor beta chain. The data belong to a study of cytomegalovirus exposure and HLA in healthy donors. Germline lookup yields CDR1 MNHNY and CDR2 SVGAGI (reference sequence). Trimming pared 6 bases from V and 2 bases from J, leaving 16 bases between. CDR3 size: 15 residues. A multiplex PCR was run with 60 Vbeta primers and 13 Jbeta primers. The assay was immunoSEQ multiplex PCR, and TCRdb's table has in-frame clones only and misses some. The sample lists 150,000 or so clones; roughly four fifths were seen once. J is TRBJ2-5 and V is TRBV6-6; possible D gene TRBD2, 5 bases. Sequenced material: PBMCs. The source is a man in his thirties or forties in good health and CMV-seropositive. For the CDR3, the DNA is TGTGCCAGCAGCACCCCTGACGGGGTTCAAGAGACCCAGTACTTC. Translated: CASSTPDGVQETQYF.